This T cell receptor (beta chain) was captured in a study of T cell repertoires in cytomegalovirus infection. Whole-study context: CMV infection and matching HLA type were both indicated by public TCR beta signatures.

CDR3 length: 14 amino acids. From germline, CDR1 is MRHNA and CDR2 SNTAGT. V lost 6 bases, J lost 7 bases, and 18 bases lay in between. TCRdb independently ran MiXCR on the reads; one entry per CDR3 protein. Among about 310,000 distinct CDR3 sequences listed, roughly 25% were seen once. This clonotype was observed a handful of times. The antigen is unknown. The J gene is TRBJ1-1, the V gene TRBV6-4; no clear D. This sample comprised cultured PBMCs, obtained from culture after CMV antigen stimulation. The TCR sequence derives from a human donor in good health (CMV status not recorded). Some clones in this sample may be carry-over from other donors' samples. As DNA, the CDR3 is TGTGCCAGCAGCCCAGAGACCGGCTGGGGTGAAGCTTTCTTT. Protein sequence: CASSPETGWGEAFF.